This T cell receptor beta chain was identified in a study of cytomegalovirus exposure and HLA in healthy donors. PCR amplification relied on 60 Vbeta primers (plus 13 Jbeta primers). Produced via immunoSEQ multiplex PCR; TCRdb's table is partial and in-frame only. The sample totals fewer than 200,000 clones. Germline CDR1 is SGDLS and CDR2 is YYNGEE. The CDR3 has 14 residues. Between the trimmed V and J ends, which lost 2 bases and 4 bases, there was a span of 13 bases. The sequenced sample was PBMCs. The sequence was obtained from a young man in good health and CMV-seronegative. The genes are TRBV9 and TRBJ2-7; D possibly corresponds to TRBD1 (7 bases). The DNA for the CDR3 is TGTGCCAGCAGCGTGGCGGGACAGCTATACGAGCAGTACTTC. This gives the protein CASSVAGQLYEQYF.